The 22 T cell receptor beta chains reported below all come from one sample, sequenced in a study of beta chain features in type 1 diabetes. Investigators reverse transcribed all isolated RNA, so they sequenced expressed TCRB transcripts. TCRdb's table, derived via immunoSEQ multiplex PCR, lists solely in-frame clones and lacks some. The repertoire includes some 640,000 clones, around 15% of them detected once, and just under 0.04% sits in the top ten. Points from the study as a whole: TCRB CDR3 length was moderately but significantly reduced in all four CD4+ subsets of Type 1 diabetes patients.

For these receptors, no antigen is known. The sample consisted of naive CD4+ T cells from blood. The receptors here all came from a man aged 18 to 35 with type 1 diabetes.

This clone appeared a few times. CDR3: CAGLWGTSTDTQYF. The CDR3 DNA reads as TGTGCCGGCCTTTGGGGGACTAGCACAGATACGCAGTATTTT. V gene TRBV7-9 combines with J gene TRBJ2-3, with D tentatively TRBD2 (6 bases). Germline-derived CDR1 and CDR2 are SEHNR and FQNEAQ (reference sequence). The CDR3 consists of 14 residues. The germline V and J ends were trimmed by 11 bases and 0 bases, with 15 bases remaining between them.

The chain joins TRBV9 to TRBJ2-7, with 10 bases that match TRBD2. This CDR3 comprises 15 residues. Germline trimming cut 4 bases from V and 4 bases from J; bases unmatched to any gene: 8. The germline V gene encodes CDR1 SGDLS and CDR2 YYNGEE. The CDR3 bases are TGTGCCAGCAGCCCGCAGCGGGAGGGCCCTTACGAGCAGTACTTC. Protein: CASSPQREGPYEQYF. The full variable domain, rest sourced from reference TRBV9 and TRBJ2-7, is DSGVTQTPKHLITATGQRVTLRCSPRSGDLSVYWYQQSLDQGLQFLIQYYNGEERAKGNILERFSAQQFPDLHSELNLSSLELGDSALYFCASSPQREGPYEQYFGPGTRLTVT.

The chain combines TRBV2 with TRBJ1-4, with D unresolved. V gave up 5 bases and J gave up 4 bases, with 8 bases separating them. This CDR3 is built from 13 residues. Germline loops: CDR1 SNHLY, CDR2 FYNNEI. CDR3 sequence reads: CASSLESNEKLFF. For the CDR3, the DNA is TGTGCCAGCAGTCTGGAGAGTAATGAAAAACTGTTTTTT.

This clone was observed a few times. The chain recombines TRBV7-9 with TRBJ2-5; no reliable D call. Germline CDR1 SEHNR, CDR2 FQNEAQ (reference sequence). The CDR3 length is 10 residues. As DNA, the CDR3 is TGTGGGGTCTCCCAGGAGACCCAGTACTTC. Its translation is CGVSQETQYF.

In this sample, this clone turned up a few times. J is TRBJ2-7 and V is TRBV7-2; 7 nucleotides line up with TRBD2. Germline CDR1 is SGHTA and CDR2 is FQGNSA. The CDR3 has 16 residues. V shed 7 bases, J shed 5 bases, and the junction held 17 bases outside the gene matches. The CDR3 region is CASTPTRGRGSNEQYF. The CDR3 nucleotides read TGTGCCAGCACCCCAACGCGAGGGCGGGGGAGCAACGAGCAGTACTTC. The variable domain in full, with the rest retrieved from reference TRBV7-2 and TRBJ2-7, is GAGVSQSPSNKVTEKGKDVELRCDPISGHTALYWYRQSLGQGLEFLIYFQGNSAPDKSGLPSDRFSAERTGGSVSTLTIQRTQQEDSAVYLCASTPTRGRGSNEQYFGPGTRLTVT.

In its sample, this clone was seen a few times. The V call is TRBV30, the J call TRBJ2-1, with 15 bases identical to TRBD2. Germline assignment: CDR1 GTSNPN and CDR2 SVGIG (reference sequence). J lost 6 bases, V lost 5 bases, and 5 bases had no gene match. This CDR3 has 15 amino acids. CDR3 residues: CAWASGLAGGNEQFF. The CDR3 region has the DNA TGTGCCTGGGCCTCGGGACTAGCGGGGGGCAATGAGCAGTTCTTC.

In its sample, this clone was seen a few times. This chain connects TRBV27 to TRBJ2-7, with 9 bases fitting TRBD1. The germline V gene has CDR1 MNHEY and CDR2 SMNVEV (reference sequence). The CDR3 runs to 15 residues. Trimming cost V 8 bases and J 4 bases; bases outside gene matches: 12. The CDR3 spells CASRALGTGNYEQYF. Written as DNA, the CDR3 is TGTGCCAGCCGCGCGCTAGGGACAGGGAATTACGAGCAGTACTTC.

This clone was seen only a few times. CDR3 sequence: CASSSASYASGYEQYF. CDR3 in DNA: TGTGCCAGCAGCTCTGCTAGTTACGCCTCGGGCTACGAGCAGTACTTC. The chain links TRBV5-4 to TRBJ2-7, with D uncertain. This CDR3 has 16 amino acids. CDR1 and CDR2 from the germline V gene are SGHNT and YYREEE (reference sequence). Trimming shortened V by 3 bases and J by 3 bases, and 19 bases separated the two germline ends.

This chain joins TRBV5-1 and TRBJ1-4; weak D call: TRBD1 (6 bases). CDR1 is SGHRS and CDR2 is YFSETQ in the germline V gene. The ends were cut back, 5 bases at V and 8 bases at J, with 10 bases in the middle. This CDR3 comprises 12 residues. The CDR3 DNA sequence: TGCGCCAGCAGACAGACAGGCGAAAAACTGTTTTTT. It encodes CASRQTGEKLFF.

V usage is TRBV7-9 and J usage is TRBJ2-7; no reliable D call. This CDR3 has 13 residues. V was shortened by 5 bases and J by 2 bases, with 10 bases between the two germline ends. The germline V gene encodes CDR1 SEHNR and CDR2 FQNEAQ (reference sequence). DNA of the CDR3: TGTGCCAGCAGCCGCGCACGCACCTACGAGCAGTACTTC. Protein product: CASSRARTYEQYF.

This clone was detected a few times. The rearrangement links TRBV10-3 to TRBJ2-5, with 8 bases identical to TRBD1. This CDR3 has 17 amino acids. Trimming at V came to 6 bases and at J to 0 bases, leaving 12 bases not matched to a gene. Germline values: CDR1 ENHRY, CDR2 SYGVKD. CDR3 DNA: TGTGCCATCAGCGCAGGTCGGACAGGGTTGTACCAAGAGACCCAGTACTTC. Protein sequence: CAISAGRTGLYQETQYF.

CDR3 sequence reads: CASSVVRGPQGAEAFF. The CDR3 nucleotides read TGTGCCAGCAGCGTAGTCCGGGGGCCCCAGGGCGCTGAAGCTTTCTTT. The V and J genes are TRBV9 and TRBJ1-1, with a tentative D call TRBD1 (6 bases). CDR1 is SGDLS, CDR2 YYNGEE, per germline. V dropped 0 bases and J dropped 6 bases, with 18 bases sitting between them. The CDR3 totals 16 residues.

V is TRBV19 and J is TRBJ1-4, with 7 positions matching TRBD1. Trimming took 8 bases from V and 6 from J; bases not matched to a gene: 6. Germline V lookup: CDR1 LNHDA, CDR2 SQIVND (reference sequence). The CDR3 has 13 residues. The CDR3 reads CASLGQYYEKLFF. CDR3 nucleotides: TGTGCCAGTTTGGGACAGTATTATGAAAAACTGTTTTTT. The full variable domain, completed using reference TRBV19 and TRBJ1-4, is DGGITQSPKYLFRKEGQNVTLSCEQNLNHDAMYWYRQDPGQGLRLIYYSQIVNDFQKGDIAEGYSVSREKKESFPLTVTSAQKNPTAFYLCASLGQYYEKLFFGSGTQLSVL.

This clone was counted between two and nine times. This chain connects TRBV7-9 to TRBJ2-5, with D unclear. The CDR3 length is 14 residues. Trimming stripped 1 base from V and 7 bases from J, with 13 bases between. Germline V gene data show CDR1 as SEHNR and CDR2 as FQNEAQ (reference sequence). CDR3 region: CASSLEVVMGTQYF. The CDR3 nucleotides read TGTGCCAGCAGCTTAGAGGTGGTCATGGGGACCCAGTACTTC.

The chain combines TRBV7-9 with TRBJ2-5; 11 nucleotides match TRBD1. V shed 0 bases, J shed 6 bases, and the junction held 3 bases outside the gene matches. This CDR3 is built from 15 residues. Germline V gene data show CDR1 as SEHNR and CDR2 as FQNEAQ (reference sequence). The CDR3 coding sequence is TGTGCCAGCAGCTTAGCTGGACAGGGGGCGAAGACCCAGTACTTC. Encoded protein: CASSLAGQGAKTQYF.

This clone was seen a handful of times. V and J are TRBV9 and TRBJ1-2, with D hard to call. V gave up 1 base and J gave up 1 base, with 8 bases separating them. Germline loops: CDR1 SGDLS, CDR2 YYNGEE. The CDR3 is made up of 14 amino acids. In DNA form, the CDR3 reads TGTGCCAGCAGCGTAAACGGACTTAACTATGGCTACACCTTC. This sequence encodes CASSVNGLNYGYTF.

The chain links TRBV14 to TRBJ2-1; D may be TRBD2 (6 bases). The CDR3 has 17 amino acids. Germline loops: CDR1 SGHDN, CDR2 FVKESK. V was shortened by 4 bases and J by 5 bases, with 21 bases between the two germline ends. As DNA, the CDR3 is TGTGCCAGCAGCCCGATAGCAGGGAGGAGAGAAGACAATGAGCAGTTCTTC. This codes for CASSPIAGRREDNEQFF.

The CDR3 coding sequence is TGTGCCAGCACCCTCAGGGCGAATGAGCAGTTCTTC. This translates into CASTLRANEQFF. The chain joins TRBV6-6 to TRBJ2-1, with D possibly TRBD1 on 5 matching bases. CDR3 length: 12 amino acids. Trimming took off 7 bases at V and 7 bases at J, with 11 bases between the two ends. Germline CDR1 reads MNHNY; CDR2 reads SVGAGI (reference sequence).

This clone has more than one count but fewer than ten. The chain recombines TRBV18 with TRBJ2-1, with 10 bases identical to TRBD2. This CDR3 contains 15 residues. Germline V gene sequence: CDR1 KGHSH, CDR2 LQKENI. The V and J ends lost 8 bases and 5 bases, in that order; junction bases with no gene match: 9. The CDR3 loop reads CASHLSSGRDNEQFF. DNA for the CDR3: TGTGCCAGCCACCTGTCGAGCGGGAGGGACAATGAGCAGTTCTTC.

This clone was seen a few times. Other DNA sequences in the same sample also yield this CDR3. V and J are TRBV10-3 and TRBJ2-7; possible D gene TRBD1, 6 bases. The CDR3 sequence is 14 residues long. V was trimmed by 0 bases and J by 4 bases, leaving 10 bases between them. CDR1 is ENHRY, CDR2 SYGVKD, per germline. The chain's CDR3 is CAISESGQRYEQYF. The CDR3 DNA is TGTGCCATCAGTGAGTCGGGACAAAGATACGAGCAGTACTTC.

In nucleotides, the CDR3 is TGTGCCAGCATCGACTACCAGGGGGCTGGAAACACCATATATTTT. Protein: CASIDYQGAGNTIYF. This chain uses TRBV6-1 with TRBJ1-3; TRBD1 aligns across 7 bases. Trimming cost V 7 bases and J 2 bases; bases outside gene matches: 8. CDR1 is MNHNS and CDR2 is SASEGT in the germline V gene. This CDR3 has 15 residues.

CDR3 loop: CSVVGETYEQYF. In DNA, the CDR3 is TGCAGCGTTGTTGGAGAGACCTACGAGCAGTACTTC. The V call is TRBV29-1, the J call TRBJ2-7, with D unresolved. The germline V gene encodes CDR1 SQVTM and CDR2 ANQGSEA. Trimming pared 4 bases from V and 2 bases from J, leaving 9 bases between. The CDR3 spans 12 residues.